The 5 T cell receptor beta chains reported below all come from one sample, sequenced in a study of blood T cell repertoires in COVID-19. Clones were sequenced by immunoSEQ multiplex PCR, and TCRdb holds only the in-frame ones, with some missing. There are roughly 290,000 clones in the sample; 87% occur only once, and approximately 7.8% lies in the top ten. The sequenced sample consisted of peripheral blood. The receptors originated from a woman aged 45-65 years who had recovered from COVID-19.

This clone was detected ten times or more. The V gene is TRBV5-1, the J gene TRBJ2-1; 11 bases agree with TRBD1. Germline assignment: CDR1 SGHRS and CDR2 YFSETQ. The CDR3 runs to 14 residues. Trimming at V came to 4 bases and at J to 9 bases, leaving 6 bases not matched to a gene. CDR3 nucleotides: TGCGCCAGCAGCCTCCGGGACAGGGGGAGTGAGCAGTTCTTC. Protein: CASSLRDRGSEQFF.

The rearrangement links TRBV28 to TRBJ1-2; a possible D gene is TRBD1 (5 bases). Germline loops: CDR1 MDHEN, CDR2 SYDVKM. Trimming stripped 1 base from V and 4 bases from J, with 16 bases between. The CDR3 sequence is 16 residues long. In DNA form, the CDR3 reads TGTGCCAGCAGTTTATCCGCGACAGCCCATTTCTATGGCTACACCTTC. This codes for CASSLSATAHFYGYTF.

The CDR3 DNA follows: TGTGCCACCAGCAGCGGGATAGCGGGAGGTGGAGGTACGCAGTATTTT. Protein sequence: CATSSGIAGGGGTQYF. The chain combines TRBV15 with TRBJ2-3, with 10 bases aligning to TRBD2. With 3 bases clipped from V and 8 bases from J, the junction kept 11 bases outside the gene matches. The CDR3 has 16 residues. Germline V gives CDR1 LNHNV, CDR2 YYDKDF (reference sequence).

About this clone: In the same sample, other DNA sequences code for this CDR3. The J gene is TRBJ2-7, the V gene TRBV18; D is perhaps TRBD2 (5 bases). The CDR3 is 12 residues long. Germline values: CDR1 KGHSH, CDR2 LQKENI. V was trimmed by 3 bases and J by 4 bases, leaving 7 bases between them. DNA for the CDR3: TGTGCCAGCTCACCGACTAATTACGAGCAGTACTTC. This gives the protein CASSPTNYEQYF.

This sequence joins TRBV30 and TRBJ2-5; maybe TRBD1 (5 bases). The CDR3 sequence is 11 residues long. The V gene's germline CDR1 is GTSNPN and CDR2 SVGIG (reference sequence). The germline V and J ends were trimmed by 6 bases and 5 bases, with 10 bases remaining between them. CDR3 DNA: TGTGCCTGCAGGGTTTTGGAGACCCAGTACTTC. Its translation is CACRVLETQYF. Supplemented by reference TRBV30 and TRBJ2-5, the full variable domain reads SQTIHQWPATLVQPVGSPLSLECTVEGTSNPNLYWYRQAAGRGLQLLFYSVGIGQISSEVPQNLSASRPQDRQFILSSKKLLLSDSGFYLCACRVLETQYFGPGTRLLVL.